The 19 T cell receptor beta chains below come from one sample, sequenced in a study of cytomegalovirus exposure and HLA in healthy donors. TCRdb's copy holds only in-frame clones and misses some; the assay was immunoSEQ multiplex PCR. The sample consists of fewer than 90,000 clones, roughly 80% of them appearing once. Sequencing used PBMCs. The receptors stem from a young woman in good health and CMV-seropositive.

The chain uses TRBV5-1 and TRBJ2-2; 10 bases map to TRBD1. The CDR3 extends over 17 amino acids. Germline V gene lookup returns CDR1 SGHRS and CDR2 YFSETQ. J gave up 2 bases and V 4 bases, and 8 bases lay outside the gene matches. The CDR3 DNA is TGCGCCAGCAGCGGGACAGGGGACGTTTCCAACACCGGGGAGCTGTTTTTT. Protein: CASSGTGDVSNTGELFF. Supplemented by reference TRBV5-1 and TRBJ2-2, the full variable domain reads KAGVTQTPRYLIKTRGQQVTLSCSPISGHRSVSWYQQTPGQGLQFLFEYFSETQRNKGNFPGRFSGRQFSNSRSEMNVSTLELGDSALYLCASSGTGDVSNTGELFFGEGSRLTVL.

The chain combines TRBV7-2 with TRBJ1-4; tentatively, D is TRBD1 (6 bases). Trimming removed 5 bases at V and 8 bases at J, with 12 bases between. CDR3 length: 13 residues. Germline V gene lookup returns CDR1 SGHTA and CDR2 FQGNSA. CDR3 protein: CASSPRGSEKLFF. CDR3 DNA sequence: TGTGCCAGCAGCCCCAGGGGAAGCGAAAAACTGTTTTTT.

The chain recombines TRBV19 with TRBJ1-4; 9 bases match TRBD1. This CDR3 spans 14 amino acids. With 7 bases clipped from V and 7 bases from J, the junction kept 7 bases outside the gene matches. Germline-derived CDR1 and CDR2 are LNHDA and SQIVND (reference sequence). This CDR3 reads CASTGTGGSEKLFF. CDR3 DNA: TGTGCCAGTACCGGAACAGGGGGCAGTGAAAAACTGTTTTTT. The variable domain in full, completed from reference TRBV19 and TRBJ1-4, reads DGGITQSPKYLFRKEGQNVTLSCEQNLNHDAMYWYRQDPGQGLRLIYYSQIVNDFQKGDIAEGYSVSREKKESFPLTVTSAQKNPTAFYLCASTGTGGSEKLFFGSGTQLSVL.

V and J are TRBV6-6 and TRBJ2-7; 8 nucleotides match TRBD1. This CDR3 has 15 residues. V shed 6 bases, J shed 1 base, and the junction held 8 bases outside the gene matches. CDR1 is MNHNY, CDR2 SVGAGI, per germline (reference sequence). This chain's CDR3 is CASSPDRGHSYEQYF. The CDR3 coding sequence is TGTGCCAGCAGCCCCGACAGGGGACATTCCTACGAGCAGTACTTC.

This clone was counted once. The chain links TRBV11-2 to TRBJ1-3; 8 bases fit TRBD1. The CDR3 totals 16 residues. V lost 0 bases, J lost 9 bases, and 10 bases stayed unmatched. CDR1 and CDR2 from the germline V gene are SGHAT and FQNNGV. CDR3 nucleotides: TGTGCCAGCAGCTTAGAGGGGGCAGGGGGCTCCGGCACCATATATTTT. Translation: CASSLEGAGGSGTIYF.

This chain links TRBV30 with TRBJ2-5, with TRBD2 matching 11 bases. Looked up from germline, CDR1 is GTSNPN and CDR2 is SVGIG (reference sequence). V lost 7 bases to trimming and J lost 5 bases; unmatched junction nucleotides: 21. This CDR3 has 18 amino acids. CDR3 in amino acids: CASQAGTSGLLQRETQYF. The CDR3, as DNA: TGTGCCTCCCAGGCCGGGACTAGCGGCCTACTTCAGAGGGAGACCCAGTACTTC.

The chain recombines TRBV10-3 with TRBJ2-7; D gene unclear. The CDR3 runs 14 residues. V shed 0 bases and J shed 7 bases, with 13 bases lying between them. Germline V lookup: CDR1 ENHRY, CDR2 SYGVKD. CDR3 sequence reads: CAISESTQYGEQYF. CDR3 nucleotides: TGTGCCATCAGTGAGTCGACACAGTACGGAGAGCAGTACTTC.

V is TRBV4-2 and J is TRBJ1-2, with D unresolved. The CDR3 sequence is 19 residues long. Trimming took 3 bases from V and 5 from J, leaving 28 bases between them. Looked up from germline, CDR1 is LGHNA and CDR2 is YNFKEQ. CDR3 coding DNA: TGTGCCAGCAGCCAGGACTACCAGCTCGGGCCTAGCCAGCTATATGGCTACACCTTC. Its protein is CASSQDYQLGPSQLYGYTF.

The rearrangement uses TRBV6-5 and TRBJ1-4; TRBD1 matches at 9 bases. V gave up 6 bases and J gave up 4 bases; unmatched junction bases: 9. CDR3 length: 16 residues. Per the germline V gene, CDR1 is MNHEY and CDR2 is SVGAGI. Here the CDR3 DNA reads TGTGCCAGCAGATACAGGAGGACAGGGGATAATGAAAAACTGTTTTTT. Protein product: CASRYRRTGDNEKLFF.

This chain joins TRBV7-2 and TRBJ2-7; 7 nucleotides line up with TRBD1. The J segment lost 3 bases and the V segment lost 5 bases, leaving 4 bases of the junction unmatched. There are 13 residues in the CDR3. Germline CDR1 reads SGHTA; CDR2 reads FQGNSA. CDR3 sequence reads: CASSRTGFYEQYF. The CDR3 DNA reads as TGTGCCAGCAGCCGGACAGGATTCTACGAGCAGTACTTC.

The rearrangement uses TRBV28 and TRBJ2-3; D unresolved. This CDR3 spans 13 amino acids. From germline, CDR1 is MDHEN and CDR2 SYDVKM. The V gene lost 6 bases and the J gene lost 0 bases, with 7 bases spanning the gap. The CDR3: CASRGESTDTQYF. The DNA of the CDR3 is TGTGCCAGCAGAGGAGAGAGCACAGATACGCAGTATTTT.

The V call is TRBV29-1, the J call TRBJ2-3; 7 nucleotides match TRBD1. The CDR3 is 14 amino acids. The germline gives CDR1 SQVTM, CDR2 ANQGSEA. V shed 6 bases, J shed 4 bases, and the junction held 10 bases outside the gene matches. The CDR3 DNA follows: TGCAGCGTGAAAGAACAGGGGTACCCAGATACGCAGTATTTT. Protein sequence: CSVKEQGYPDTQYF.

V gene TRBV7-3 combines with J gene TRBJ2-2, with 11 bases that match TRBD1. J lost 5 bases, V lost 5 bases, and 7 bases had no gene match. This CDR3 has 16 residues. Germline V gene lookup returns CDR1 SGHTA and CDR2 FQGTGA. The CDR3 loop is CASSIGQGARTGELFF. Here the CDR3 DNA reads TGTGCCAGCAGCATAGGACAGGGGGCGAGGACCGGGGAGCTGTTTTTT.

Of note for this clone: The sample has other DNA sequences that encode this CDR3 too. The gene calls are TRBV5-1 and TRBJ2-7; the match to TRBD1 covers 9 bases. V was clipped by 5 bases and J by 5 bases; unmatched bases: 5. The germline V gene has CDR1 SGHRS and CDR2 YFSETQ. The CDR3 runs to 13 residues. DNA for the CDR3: TGCGCCAGCAGTTCGGGACAGGGAAACGAGCAGTACTTC. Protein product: CASSSGQGNEQYF.

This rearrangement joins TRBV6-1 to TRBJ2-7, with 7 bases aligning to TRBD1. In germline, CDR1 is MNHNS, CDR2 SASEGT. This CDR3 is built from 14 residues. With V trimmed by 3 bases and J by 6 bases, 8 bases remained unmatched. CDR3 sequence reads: CASSEDRFSSEQYF. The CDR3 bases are TGTGCCAGCAGTGAGGACAGGTTTAGCTCCGAGCAGTACTTC.

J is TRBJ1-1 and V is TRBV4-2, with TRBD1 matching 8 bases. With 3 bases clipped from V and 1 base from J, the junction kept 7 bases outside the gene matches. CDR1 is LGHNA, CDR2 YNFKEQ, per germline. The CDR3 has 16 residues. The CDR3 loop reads CASSHLTGTGNTEAFF. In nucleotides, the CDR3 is TGTGCCAGCAGCCATCTTACCGGGACAGGGAACACTGAAGCTTTCTTT.

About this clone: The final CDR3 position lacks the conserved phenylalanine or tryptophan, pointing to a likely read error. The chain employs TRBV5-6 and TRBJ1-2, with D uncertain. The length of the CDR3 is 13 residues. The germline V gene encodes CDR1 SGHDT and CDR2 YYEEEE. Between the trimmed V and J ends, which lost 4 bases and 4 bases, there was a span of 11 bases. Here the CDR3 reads CASSASTRYGYTL. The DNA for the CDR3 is TGTGCCAGCAGCGCCTCGACACGCTATGGCTACACCCTC.

Here the CDR3 reads CASSRQGAGGGYTF. The DNA of the CDR3 is TGTGCCAGCAGCCGACAGGGGGCAGGAGGAGGCTACACCTTC. This sequence joins TRBV6-5 and TRBJ1-2; 10 bases map to TRBD1. Per the germline V gene, CDR1 is MNHEY and CDR2 is SVGAGI. J lost 8 bases, V lost 6 bases, and 9 bases had no gene match. This CDR3 region has 14 residues.

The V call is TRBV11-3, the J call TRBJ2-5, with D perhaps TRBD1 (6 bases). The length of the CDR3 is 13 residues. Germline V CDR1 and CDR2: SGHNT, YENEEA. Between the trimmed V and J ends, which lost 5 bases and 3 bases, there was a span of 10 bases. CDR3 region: CASSPQGEETQYF. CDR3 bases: TGTGCCAGCAGCCCACAGGGAGAAGAGACCCAGTACTTC.